A selection of T cell receptor beta chains follows, all from one sample in a study of regulatory T cells in long-lasting Graves disease. TCRdb reanalysed the multiplex PCR reads using MiXCR and keeps one entry per CDR3 protein. Among hundreds of thousands of distinct CDR3 sequences listed, about 16% were seen once. These records were also assigned to another study, of T cells in Graves' hyperthyroidism and ophthalmopathy.

The source was peripheral blood mononuclear cells (PBMCs), collected at new diagnosis, from a patient treated with antithyroid drugs. All receptors come from a woman aged 35-60 years with Graves disease. The CDR3 runs from the conserved cysteine through the conserved F or W. A D gene is named only where the DNA matches it firmly. A clone size is listed for some rows: how often the clone was seen (once, few, many), or a class if it is expanded.

J gene | V gene | D gene | clone size | CDR3 protein | CDR3 DNA
TRBJ2-7 | TRBV6-5 | NA | many | CASSYSAGSYEQYF | TGTGCCAGCAGTTACTCGGCTGGCAGCTACGAGCAGTACTTC
TRBJ2-3 | TRBV12-3/TRBV12-4 | NA | many | CASSLGTRTDTQYF | TGTGCCAGCAGTTTGGGGACACGCACAGATACGCAGTATTTT
TRBJ2-2 | TRBV19 | NA | many | CASSISGRATNTGELFF | TGTGCCAGTAGTATAAGCGGGCGGGCAACGAACACCGGGGAGCTGTTTTTT
TRBJ2-1 | TRBV11-2 | NA | many | CASSTDLRHNEQFF | TGTGCCAGCAGCACCGACCTCCGACACAATGAGCAGTTCTTC
TRBJ1-1 | TRBV29-1 | TRBD1 | many | CSVYHRTGTGGNTEAFF | TGCAGCGTTTATCATCGGACCGGGACAGGGGGGAACACTGAAGCTTTCTTT
TRBJ1-1 | TRBV6-5 | NA | many | CASSYSVNTEAFF | TGTGCCAGCAGTTACTCTGTGAACACTGAAGCTTTCTTT
TRBJ1-1 | TRBV20-1 | NA | few | CSARDSAGGGRFEAFF | TGCAGTGCTAGAGATAGCGCGGGGGGGGGGCGGTTCGAAGCTTTCTTT
TRBJ1-5 | TRBV5-1 | NA | many | CASSLEGRFNQPQHF | TGCGCCAGCAGCTTGGAAGGCAGGTTCAATCAGCCCCAGCATTTT
TRBJ1-2 | TRBV6-1 | NA | many | CAVQGDYGYTF | TGTGCCGTACAGGGTGACTATGGCTACACCTTC
TRBJ1-4 | TRBV3-1 | NA | many | CASSHPPQEEKLFF | TGTGCCAGCAGCCACCCCCCACAGGAGGAAAAACTGTTTTTT
TRBJ2-1 | TRBV27 | TRBD2 | NA | CASSGGTNYNEQFF | TGTGCCAGCAGCGGGGGGACTAACTACAATGAGCAGTTCTTC
TRBJ1-1 | TRBV28 | TRBD1 | many | CASGTGGNTEAFF | TGTGCCAGCGGGACAGGGGGGAACACTGAAGCTTTCTTT
TRBJ2-3 | TRBV5-1 | TRBD2 | many | CASSGTIAGDTDTQYF | TGCGCCAGCAGCGGTACTATAGCGGGGGATACAGATACGCAGTATTTT
TRBJ2-3 | TRBV7-9 | TRBD2 | few | CASSKPSGGARDTQYF | TGTGCCAGCAGCAAACCGAGCGGGGGGGCTAGGGATACGCAGTATTTT
TRBJ1-6 | TRBV12-3/TRBV12-4 | TRBD1 | NA | CASSARQGAGTPLHF | TGTGCCAGCAGTGCCCGACAGGGGGCGGGTACACCCCTCCACTTT
TRBJ1-1 | TRBV12-3/TRBV12-4 | NA | many | CASTKGSPWTEAFF | TGTGCCAGCACCAAAGGCTCCCCTTGGACTGAAGCTTTCTTT
TRBJ1-1 | TRBV11-2 | TRBD1 | NA | CASSLDVRTGENTEAFF | TGTGCCAGCAGCTTAGACGTTCGGACAGGGGAGAACACTGAAGCTTTCTTT
TRBJ1-2 | TRBV6-1 | NA | NA | CASSEGHFYGYTF | TGTGCCAGCAGCGAGGGACACTTCTATGGCTACACCTTC
TRBJ1-2 | TRBV18 | TRBD1 | NA | CASSPGTGGRFDYGYTF | TGTGCCAGCTCTCCCGGGACAGGGGGTCGGTTCGACTATGGCTACACCTTC
TRBJ2-5 | TRBV19 | TRBD1 | NA | CASSTLPGQGRETQYF | TGTGCCAGTAGTACCCTACCGGGACAGGGAAGAGAGACCCAGTACTTC
TRBJ2-7 | TRBV7-2 | TRBD2 | NA | CASSLAGGNYEQYF | TGTGCCAGCAGCTTAGCGGGGGGGAACTACGAGCAGTACTTC
TRBJ1-2 | TRBV5-6 | NA | NA | CASSLISAIRGYTF | TGTGCCAGCAGCTTGATCTCGGCAATCCGGGGCTACACCTTC
TRBJ2-5 | TRBV4-1 | TRBD1 | NA | CASSQADRKKTQYF | TGCGCCAGCAGCCAAGCGGACAGGAAAAAGACCCAGTACTTC
TRBJ1-6 | TRBV5-1 | TRBD1 | NA | CASSSYPGGEDSPLHF | TGCGCCAGCAGCTCTTACCCAGGGGGCGAAGATTCACCCCTCCACTTT
TRBJ1-1 | TRBV5-1 | NA | NA | CASSFGFTDTEAFF | TGCGCCAGCAGCTTTGGATTTACAGACACTGAAGCTTTCTTT
TRBJ2-7 | TRBV19 | NA | few | CASSLTAIVHEQYF | TGTGCCAGTAGTTTGACTGCAATAGTCCACGAGCAGTACTTC
TRBJ1-3 | TRBV6-1 | TRBD1 | NA | CASSVLKGAGGNTIYF | TGTGCCAGCAGTGTTCTTAAGGGGGCTGGTGGAAACACCATATATTTT